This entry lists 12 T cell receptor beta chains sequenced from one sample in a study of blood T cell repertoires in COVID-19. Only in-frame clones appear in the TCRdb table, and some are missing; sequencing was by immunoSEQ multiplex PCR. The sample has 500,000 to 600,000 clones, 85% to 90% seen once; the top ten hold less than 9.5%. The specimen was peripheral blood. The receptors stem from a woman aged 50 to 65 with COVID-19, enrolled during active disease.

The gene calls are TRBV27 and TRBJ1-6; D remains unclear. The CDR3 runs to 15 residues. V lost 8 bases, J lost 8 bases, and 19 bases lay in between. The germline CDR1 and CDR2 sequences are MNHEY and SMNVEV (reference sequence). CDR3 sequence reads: CASAPLARRDSPLHF. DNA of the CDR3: TGTGCCAGCGCCCCCTTGGCCCGGCGGGATTCACCCCTCCACTTT.

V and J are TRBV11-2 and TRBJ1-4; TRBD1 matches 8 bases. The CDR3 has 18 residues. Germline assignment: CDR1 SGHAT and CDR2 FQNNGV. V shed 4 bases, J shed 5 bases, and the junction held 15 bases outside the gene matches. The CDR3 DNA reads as TGTGCCAGCAGCTCCCCCGGGACAGGTTCTTTGCTCAATGAAAAACTGTTTTTT. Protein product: CASSSPGTGSLLNEKLFF.

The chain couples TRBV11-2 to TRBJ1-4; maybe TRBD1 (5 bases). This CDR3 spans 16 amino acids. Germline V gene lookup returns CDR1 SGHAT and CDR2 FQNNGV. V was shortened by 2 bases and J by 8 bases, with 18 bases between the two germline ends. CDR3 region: CASSLLTGSPGEKLFF. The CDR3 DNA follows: TGTGCCAGCAGCTTACTTACCGGGAGCCCAGGGGAAAAACTGTTTTTT.

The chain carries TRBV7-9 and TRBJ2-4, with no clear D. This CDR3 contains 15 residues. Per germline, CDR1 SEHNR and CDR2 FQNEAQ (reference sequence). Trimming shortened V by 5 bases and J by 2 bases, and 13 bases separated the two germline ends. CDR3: CASSPEQITKNIQYF. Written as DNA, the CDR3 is TGTGCCAGCAGCCCGGAGCAGATAACCAAAAACATTCAGTACTTC.

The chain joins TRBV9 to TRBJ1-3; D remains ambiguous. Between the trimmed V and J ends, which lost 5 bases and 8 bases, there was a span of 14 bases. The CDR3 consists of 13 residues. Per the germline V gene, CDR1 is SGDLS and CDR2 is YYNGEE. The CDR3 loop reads CASSYARGDTIYF. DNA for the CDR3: TGTGCCAGCAGTTACGCTCGAGGAGACACCATATATTTT.

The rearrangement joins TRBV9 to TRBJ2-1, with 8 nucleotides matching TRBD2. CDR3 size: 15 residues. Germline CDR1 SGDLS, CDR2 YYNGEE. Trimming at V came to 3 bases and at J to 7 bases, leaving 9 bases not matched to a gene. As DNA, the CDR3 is TGTGCCAGCAGCGCCCGACCCGGGGGGGCGAATGAGCAGTTCTTC. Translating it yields CASSARPGGANEQFF.

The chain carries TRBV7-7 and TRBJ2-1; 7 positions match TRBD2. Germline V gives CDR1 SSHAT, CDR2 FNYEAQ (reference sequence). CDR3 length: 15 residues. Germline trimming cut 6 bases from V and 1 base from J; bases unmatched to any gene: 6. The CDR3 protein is CASSAGVDSYNEQFF. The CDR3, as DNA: TGTGCCAGCAGTGCGGGGGTCGATTCCTACAATGAGCAGTTCTTC.

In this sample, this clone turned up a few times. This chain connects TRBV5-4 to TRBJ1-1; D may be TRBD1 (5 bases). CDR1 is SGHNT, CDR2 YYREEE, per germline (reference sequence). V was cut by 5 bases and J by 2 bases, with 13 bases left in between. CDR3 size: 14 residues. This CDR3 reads CASRGRAQNTEAFF. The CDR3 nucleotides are TGTGCCAGCAGGGGGCGAGCCCAAAACACTGAAGCTTTCTTT.

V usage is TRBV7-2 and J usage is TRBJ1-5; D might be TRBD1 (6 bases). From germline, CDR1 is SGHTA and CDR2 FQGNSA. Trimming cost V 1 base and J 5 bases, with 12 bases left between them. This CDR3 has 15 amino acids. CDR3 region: CASSLGAAGDQPQHF. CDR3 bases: TGTGCCAGCAGCTTAGGGGCGGCAGGGGATCAGCCCCAGCATTTT.

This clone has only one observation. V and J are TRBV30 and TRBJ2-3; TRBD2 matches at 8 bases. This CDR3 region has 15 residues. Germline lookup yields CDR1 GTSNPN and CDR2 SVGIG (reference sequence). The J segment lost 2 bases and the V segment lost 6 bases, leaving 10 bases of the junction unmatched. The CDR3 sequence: CACGGGTIVTDTQYF. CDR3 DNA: TGTGCCTGCGGCGGGGGGACGATAGTCACAGATACGCAGTATTTT.

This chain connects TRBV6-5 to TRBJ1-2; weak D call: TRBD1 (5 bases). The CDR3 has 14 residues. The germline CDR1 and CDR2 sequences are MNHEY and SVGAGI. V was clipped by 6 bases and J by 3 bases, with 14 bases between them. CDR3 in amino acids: CASSSGGADYGYTF. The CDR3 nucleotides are TGTGCCAGCAGCAGCGGCGGGGCGGACTATGGCTACACCTTC.

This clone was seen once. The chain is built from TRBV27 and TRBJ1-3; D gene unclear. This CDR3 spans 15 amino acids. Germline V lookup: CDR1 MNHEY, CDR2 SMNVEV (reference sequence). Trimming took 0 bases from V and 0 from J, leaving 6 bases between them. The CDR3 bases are TGTGCCAGCAGTTTATCGGGCGTCTCTGGAAACACCATATATTTT. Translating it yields CASSLSGVSGNTIYF.